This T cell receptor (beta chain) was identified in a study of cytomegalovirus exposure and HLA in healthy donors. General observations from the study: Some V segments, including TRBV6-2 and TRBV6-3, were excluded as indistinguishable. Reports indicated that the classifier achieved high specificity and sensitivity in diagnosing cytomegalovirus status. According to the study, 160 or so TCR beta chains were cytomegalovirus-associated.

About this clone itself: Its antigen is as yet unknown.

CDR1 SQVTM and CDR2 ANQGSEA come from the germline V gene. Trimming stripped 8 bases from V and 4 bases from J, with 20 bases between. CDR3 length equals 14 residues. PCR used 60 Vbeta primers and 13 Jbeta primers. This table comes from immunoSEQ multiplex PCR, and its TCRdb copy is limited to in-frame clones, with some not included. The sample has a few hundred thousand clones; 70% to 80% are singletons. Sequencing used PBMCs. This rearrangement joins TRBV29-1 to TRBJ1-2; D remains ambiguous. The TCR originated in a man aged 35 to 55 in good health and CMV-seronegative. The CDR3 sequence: CSILPSGRSYGYTF. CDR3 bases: TGCAGCATCTTACCTAGTGGTCGCTCCTATGGCTACACCTTC.